This entry features one T cell receptor beta chain sequence. The method was immunoSEQ multiplex PCR; TCRdb's version includes in-frame clones alone and lacks a portion of them. This sample has 45,000 or so clones, with approximately 82% found just once. Noted time point: recipient sample about 28 days before transplant, after cytoreduction. The data belong to a study of T cell clonotyping in hematopoietic cell transplantation. V lost 5 bases, J lost 6 bases, and 6 bases stayed unmatched. Germline V lookup: CDR1 SGHTA, CDR2 FQGTGA. CDR3 size: 13 residues. The V call is TRBV7-3, the J call TRBJ1-2, with TRBD1 matching 7 bases. The sequence was collected from a man in his 60s with myelodysplastic syndrome. Some clones in this sample may be carry-over from other donors' samples. The sample here was peripheral blood mononuclear cells, taken before stem cell transplant. The CDR3 loop is CASSPRQGDGYTF. The CDR3 DNA reads as TGTGCCAGCAGCCCGCGACAGGGCGATGGCTACACCTTC.